A single sample is the source of the 5 T cell receptor beta chains below, sequenced in a study of CD8 T cell repertoires and HIV-1 epitope variants. Sequenced by immunoSEQ multiplex PCR; TCRdb stores in-frame clones only, minus some. The sample shows roughly 5,000 clones, over 65% of them seen only once. Their target antigens are unknown. The specimen was cultured CD8+ T cells derived from PBMCs. Receptors originate from a male donor with HIV.

The gene calls are TRBV5-8 and TRBJ2-1, with TRBD1 matching over 9 bases. The J segment lost 15 bases and the V segment lost 1 base, leaving 5 bases of the junction unmatched. This CDR3 is 12 amino acids long. The V gene's germline CDR1 is SGHTS and CDR2 YDEGEE. The CDR3 protein is CASSLWDRVPFF. The DNA for the CDR3 is TGTGCCAGCAGCTTGTGGGACAGGGTTCCGTTCTTC.

The chain combines TRBV4-3 with TRBJ2-7; no clear D gene. This CDR3 is built from 13 residues. Trimming shortened V by 0 bases and J by 3 bases, and 6 bases separated the two germline ends. Per germline, CDR1 LGHNA and CDR2 YSLEER. The CDR3 protein is CASSQELSYEQYF. For the CDR3, the DNA is TGCGCCAGCAGCCAAGAATTAAGCTACGAGCAGTACTTC.

This clone has only a few counts. CDR3 bases: TGTGCCAGCAGCCCCCGGGGCGTGGAGACCCAGTACTTC. Translating it yields CASSPRGVETQYF. This chain joins TRBV28 and TRBJ2-5; the D call may be TRBD1 or TRBD2 (5 bases each). The length of the CDR3 is 13 residues. Germline V lookup: CDR1 MDHEN, CDR2 SYDVKM. Deletions cut 6 bases from V and 5 bases from J, with 13 bases between.

This chain links TRBV11-2 with TRBJ1-6; TRBD1 matches at 8 bases. The CDR3 sequence is 15 residues long. J gave up 10 bases and V 4 bases, and 9 bases lay outside the gene matches. Germline CDR1 reads SGHAT; CDR2 reads FQNNGV. This chain's CDR3 is CASSSSDREGSPLHF. CDR3 DNA: TGTGCCAGCAGCTCATCGGACAGGGAAGGGTCACCCCTCCACTTT.

This clone has more than one count but fewer than ten. The V call is TRBV2, the J call TRBJ1-1; D is ambiguous. V shed 1 base and J shed 0 bases, with 6 bases lying between them. This CDR3 contains 14 residues. Germline loops: CDR1 SNHLY, CDR2 FYNNEI. As DNA, the CDR3 is TGTGCCAGCAGTGAAGGGCAGATGAACACTGAAGCTTTCTTT. It encodes CASSEGQMNTEAFF.